These 26 T cell receptor beta chains were sequenced from one sample in a study of T-cell memory formation after mild COVID-19. TCRdb independently ran MiXCR on the 5' RACE reads; one entry per CDR3 protein. The sample lists approximately 240,000 distinct CDR3 sequences; roughly 15% were seen once. Sequencing input: PBMCs or a T cell subset sorted from them (not recorded which). The receptor set was obtained from a man aged 18-30 years who had mild COVID-19 (a few samples of this study predate the infection). Cell type and time point are not known.

This clonotype showed up just a few times. The CDR3 here is CASSVALGGENIQYF. The CDR3 nucleotides are TGTGCCAGCAGCGTAGCGTTGGGAGGGGAAAACATTCAGTACTTC. This chain uses TRBV9 with TRBJ2-4, with 7 nucleotides matching TRBD2. Trimming took 0 bases from V and 5 from J; bases not matched to a gene: 5. The length of the CDR3 is 15 residues. The germline gives CDR1 SGDLS, CDR2 YYNGEE.

This chain uses TRBV12-3 or TRBV12-4 with TRBJ1-2; TRBD1 agrees at 9 bases. The V and J ends lost 5 bases and 6 bases, in that order; junction bases with no gene match: 7. The CDR3 is 14 amino acids. Written as DNA, the CDR3 is TGTGCCAGCAGTGCCACAGGGGGCGCGAATGGCTACACCTTC. It encodes CASSATGGANGYTF.

The chain employs TRBV5-1 and TRBJ2-3, with D possibly TRBD1 on 5 matching bases. Trimming stripped 3 bases from V and 2 bases from J, with 7 bases between. Per germline, CDR1 SGHRS and CDR2 YFSETQ. The CDR3 runs to 13 residues. CDR3 amino acids: CASSWGHTDTQYF. CDR3 coding DNA: TGCGCCAGCAGCTGGGGCCACACAGATACGCAGTATTTT.

This clonotype turned up a few times. The chain joins TRBV3-1 to TRBJ2-3, with 11 nucleotides matching TRBD2. The junction had 4 bases not matched to a gene; V was cut back by 4 bases and J by 4 bases. CDR1 and CDR2 (germline): LGHDT, YNNKEL (reference sequence). The CDR3 runs to 15 residues. The CDR3, as DNA: TGTGCCAGCAGCCGCGGGACTAGCGGTGCAGATACGCAGTATTTT. Protein product: CASSRGTSGADTQYF.

Concerning this clonotype itself: At one end, the junction sequence differs from germline, possibly due to a read error. Written as DNA, the CDR3 is TGCGACAGCAGCTTCGGGACAGGGCTCTGCGAGCAGTACTTC. This sequence encodes CDSSFGTGLCEQYF. The rearrangement joins TRBV5-1 to TRBJ2-7; the match to TRBD1 covers 9 bases. The length of the CDR3 is 14 residues. CDR1 is SGHRS and CDR2 is YFSETQ in the germline V gene. The full variable domain, with the rest looked up from reference TRBV5-1 and TRBJ2-7, is KAGVTQTPRYLIKTRGQQVTLSCSPISGHRSVSWYQQTPGQGLQFLFEYFSETQRNKGNFPGRFSGRQFSNSRSEMNVSTLELGDSALYLCDSSFGTGLCEQYFGPGTRLTVT.

This clonotype has a handful of counts. The chain employs TRBV3-1 and TRBJ1-2; D uncertain. This CDR3 has 14 amino acids. Germline assignment: CDR1 LGHDT and CDR2 YNNKEL (reference sequence). The V end lost 1 base, the J end lost 4 bases, and 10 bases lay between the germline ends. CDR3 in amino acids: CASSQVDTTYGYTF. For the CDR3, the DNA is TGTGCCAGCAGCCAAGTAGACACCACCTATGGCTACACCTTC.

V usage is TRBV28 and J usage is TRBJ2-7; TRBD2 might be the D (7 bases). CDR3 length: 14 amino acids. Germline V CDR1 and CDR2: MDHEN, SYDVKM. Trimming removed 2 bases from V and 2 bases from J, with 10 bases in between. The CDR3 sequence is CASSLRGGTYEQYF. Written as DNA, the CDR3 is TGTGCCAGCAGTTTAAGGGGGGGCACCTACGAGCAGTACTTC.

This clonotype has a handful of counts. J is TRBJ2-3 and V is TRBV12-3 or TRBV12-4, with 7 bases that match TRBD2. V was clipped by 5 bases and J by 0 bases; unmatched bases: 5. The CDR3 has 15 amino acids. The chain's CDR3 is CASSVSGSSTDTQYF. The CDR3, as DNA: TGTGCCAGCAGTGTTAGCGGGTCTAGCACAGATACGCAGTATTTT.

The DNA for the CDR3 is TGTGCCAGCAGCTTAGCGGGCAGACTCACCGGGGAGCTGTTTTTT. Translated: CASSLAGRLTGELFF. The V and J genes are TRBV11-2 and TRBJ2-2; D is unclear. CDR1 is SGHAT and CDR2 is FQNNGV in the germline V gene. The CDR3 length is 15 residues. V lost 1 base to trimming and J lost 4 bases, with 10 bases between them.

This clonotype was picked up a small number of times. The chain employs TRBV28 and TRBJ1-6; D gene unclear. CDR1 and CDR2 (germline): MDHEN, SYDVKM. Trimming shortened V by 4 bases and J by 7 bases, and 11 bases separated the two germline ends. CDR3 length equals 14 residues. In nucleotides, the CDR3 is TGTGCCAGCAGTTCGGTATCCAAAAATTCACCCCTCCACTTT. Translating it yields CASSSVSKNSPLHF.

The chain joins TRBV18 to TRBJ2-3; D remains ambiguous. Germline V gene lookup returns CDR1 KGHSH and CDR2 LQKENI. Trimming shortened V by 4 bases and J by 0 bases, and 11 bases separated the two germline ends. The CDR3 sequence is 15 residues long. The CDR3 coding sequence is TGTGCCAGCTCACGGTCGACGGCTAGCACAGATACGCAGTATTTT. Its protein is CASSRSTASTDTQYF.

This clonotype was observed at least ten times. The genes are TRBV5-1 and TRBJ1-2; 11 nucleotides line up with TRBD1. The length of the CDR3 is 13 residues. Germline V gene lookup returns CDR1 SGHRS and CDR2 YFSETQ. The trim removed 4 bases at V and 6 bases at J, leaving 2 bases unmatched. The CDR3 DNA reads as TGCGCCAGCAGCCAGGGACAGGGGGATGGCTACACCTTC. Protein sequence: CASSQGQGDGYTF.

This clonotype appeared many times. The V gene is TRBV4-3, the J gene TRBJ1-2; maybe TRBD1 (6 bases). Germline V gene data show CDR1 as LGHNA and CDR2 as YSLEER. The CDR3 spans 16 residues. Trimming shortened V by 0 bases and J by 7 bases, and 18 bases separated the two germline ends. CDR3 nucleotides: TGCGCCAGCAGCCAAGATCTGGGGGGCGTTCTCTCTGGCTACACCTTC. Its protein is CASSQDLGGVLSGYTF.

The chain employs TRBV5-5 and TRBJ1-1; 7 nucleotides match TRBD1. With V trimmed by 4 bases and J by 6 bases, 6 bases remained unmatched. CDR3 length equals 13 residues. Germline CDR1 SGHKS, CDR2 YYEKEE (reference sequence). The DNA of the CDR3 is TGTGCCAGCAGCCGCACAACAGGGGCTGAAGCTTTCTTT. Encoded protein: CASSRTTGAEAFF.

This clonotype was picked up a small number of times. The V call is TRBV6-5, the J call TRBJ1-1, with D possibly being TRBD1 (6 bases). This CDR3 region has 14 residues. The V gene's germline CDR1 is MNHEY and CDR2 SVGAGI. Trimming pared 0 bases from V and 5 bases from J, leaving 10 bases between. The CDR3 sequence: CASSYSGGRTEAFF. The CDR3 DNA follows: TGTGCCAGCAGTTACTCGGGGGGGCGTACTGAAGCTTTCTTT.

The V call is TRBV6-2 or TRBV6-3, the J call TRBJ2-1, with TRBD2 matching 14 bases. V was clipped by 2 bases and J by 13 bases; unmatched bases: 10. CDR1 is MNHEY, CDR2 SVGEGT, per germline. CDR3 length equals 16 residues. This chain's CDR3 is CASSYPGLAGVLAQFF. DNA for the CDR3: TGTGCCAGCAGTTACCCGGGACTAGCGGGGGTTCTTGCTCAGTTCTTC.

This clonotype has a count of ten or more. This chain connects TRBV7-9 to TRBJ2-2, with D tentatively TRBD1 (6 bases). The germline gives CDR1 SEHNR, CDR2 FQNEAQ (reference sequence). CDR3 length: 18 residues. V lost 5 bases to trimming and J lost 2 bases, with 21 bases between them. The CDR3 DNA follows: TGTGCCAGCAGCCGCCCCCCGGGACATCTACCAAACACCGGGGAGCTGTTTTTT. It specifies CASSRPPGHLPNTGELFF.

J is TRBJ1-5 and V is TRBV7-9; D is unclear. The V end was cut by 1 base, the J end by 4 bases, with 8 bases between. CDR3 length: 14 residues. CDR1 is SEHNR, CDR2 FQNEAQ, per germline (reference sequence). The CDR3 region is CASSLVNSNQPQHF. The CDR3 DNA sequence: TGTGCCAGCAGCTTAGTTAACTCGAATCAGCCCCAGCATTTT.

This clonotype was found a few times. The gene calls are TRBV4-2 and TRBJ2-6; no definite D call. The germline V gene has CDR1 LGHNA and CDR2 YNFKEQ. Trimming took off 0 bases at V and 0 bases at J, with 9 bases between the two ends. There are 17 residues in the CDR3. The chain's CDR3 is CASSQDWANSGANVLTF. The DNA for the CDR3 is TGTGCCAGCAGCCAAGATTGGGCCAACTCTGGGGCCAACGTCCTGACTTTC.

This clonotype turned up a few times. The genes are TRBV15 and TRBJ2-1; a possible D gene is TRBD2 (7 bases). V was pared by 11 bases and J by 3 bases, with 20 bases between. Germline values: CDR1 LNHNV, CDR2 YYDKDF (reference sequence). This CDR3 has 15 residues. The CDR3 region has the DNA TGTGCCGTCCGAGAGAGAAGGGGGGGCTACAATGAGCAGTTCTTC. Translation gives CAVRERRGGYNEQFF.

The chain recombines TRBV24-1 with TRBJ1-2, with D possibly TRBD1 on 5 matching bases. The germline gives CDR1 KGHDR, CDR2 SFDVKD. The ends were cut back, 1 base at V and 4 bases at J, with 9 bases in the middle. The CDR3 totals 14 residues. As DNA, the CDR3 is TGTGCCACCAGTGATTTAAAGGGGACCTATGGCTACACCTTC. Protein: CATSDLKGTYGYTF.

This sequence joins TRBV9 and TRBJ2-1; tentatively, D is TRBD1 (6 bases). The CDR3 is made up of 15 amino acids. Trimming removed 0 bases at V and 3 bases at J, with 10 bases between. Germline CDR1 SGDLS, CDR2 YYNGEE. The CDR3 spells CASSVDEGDYNEQFF. CDR3 nucleotides: TGTGCCAGCAGCGTAGATGAGGGGGACTACAATGAGCAGTTCTTC.

This clonotype was observed a handful of times. This rearrangement joins TRBV7-9 to TRBJ1-3, with unresolved D. This CDR3 is built from 14 residues. Per germline, CDR1 SEHNR and CDR2 FQNEAQ (reference sequence). The V end lost 2 bases, the J end lost 0 bases, and 5 bases lay between the germline ends. The CDR3 DNA is TGTGCCAGCAGCTTACGACGCTCTGGAAACACCATATATTTT. This gives the protein CASSLRRSGNTIYF.

Only a few counts were recorded for this clonotype. The chain is built from TRBV12-3 or TRBV12-4 and TRBJ2-7, with 7 positions matching TRBD1. Trimming cost V 2 bases and J 5 bases; bases outside gene matches: 6. CDR3 length: 14 amino acids. The CDR3 is CASSLRYRGDEQYF. In DNA, the CDR3 is TGTGCCAGCAGTTTACGGTACAGGGGCGACGAGCAGTACTTC.

This clonotype came up a few times. This rearrangement joins TRBV7-2 to TRBJ2-3, with 8 nucleotides matching TRBD2. The germline gives CDR1 SGHTA, CDR2 FQGNSA. Losses at the gene ends were 6 bases for V and 3 bases for J; bases not matched to a gene: 11. This CDR3 has 16 residues. CDR3 sequence: CASSAGGRGVTDTQYF. The CDR3 DNA sequence: TGTGCCAGCAGTGCTGGAGGGCGGGGGGTGACAGATACGCAGTATTTT.

This clonotype turned up a few times. V is TRBV18 and J is TRBJ2-7, with 9 positions matching TRBD1. This CDR3 is 15 amino acids long. The trim removed 3 bases at V and 4 bases at J, leaving 7 bases unmatched. Germline lookup yields CDR1 KGHSH and CDR2 LQKENI. CDR3 bases: TGTGCCAGCTCACCGGGACAGGGAACGGGTTACGAGCAGTACGTC. Amino acid sequence: CASSPGQGTGYEQYV.